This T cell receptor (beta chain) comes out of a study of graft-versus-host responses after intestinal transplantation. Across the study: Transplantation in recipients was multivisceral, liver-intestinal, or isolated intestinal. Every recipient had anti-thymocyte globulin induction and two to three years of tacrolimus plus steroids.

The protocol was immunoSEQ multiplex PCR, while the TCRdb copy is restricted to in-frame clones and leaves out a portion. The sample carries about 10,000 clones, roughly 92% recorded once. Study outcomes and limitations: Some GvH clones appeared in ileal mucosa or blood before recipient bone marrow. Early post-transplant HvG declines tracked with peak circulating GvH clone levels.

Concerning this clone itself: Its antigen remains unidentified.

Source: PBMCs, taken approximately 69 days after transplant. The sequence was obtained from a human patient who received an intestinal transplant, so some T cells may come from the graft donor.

The CDR3: CASTLSNTEAFF. The CDR3 DNA sequence: TGTGCCAGCACTCTTTCGAACACTGAAGCTTTCTTT. This chain connects TRBV28 to TRBJ1-1, with D unresolved. Germline-derived CDR1 and CDR2 are MDHEN and SYDVKM. CDR3 length: 12 residues. Trimming stripped 7 bases from V and 1 base from J, with 7 bases between.